The 13 T cell receptor beta chains presented below share a single source sample, sequenced in a study of early T cells in non-severe SARS-CoV-2 infection. TCRdb itself ran the 5' RACE reads through MiXCR, one entry per CDR3 protein. This table holds tens of thousands of distinct CDR3 sequences, roughly 18% found once. The sequences come from whole blood, collected at baseline. The receptors come from an adult who was a healthcare worker with PCR-confirmed SARS-CoV-2 infection or an uninfected control (not recorded which).

This clonotype showed up just a few times. The V and J genes are TRBV7-9 and TRBJ1-6; no firm D call. Germline-derived CDR1 and CDR2 are SEHNR and FQNEAQ (reference sequence). The CDR3 is 14 amino acids. V was pared by 1 base and J by 7 bases, with 8 bases between. CDR3 region: CASSLVLRNSPLHF. The CDR3 nucleotides read TGTGCCAGCAGCTTAGTCCTCAGAAATTCACCCCTCCACTTT.

This clonotype was detected a few times. V and J are TRBV6-1 and TRBJ2-7; TRBD2 matches 8 bases. This CDR3 has 16 amino acids. Per germline, CDR1 MNHNS and CDR2 SASEGT. After removal of 2 bases from V and 3 bases from J, the junction contained 9 bases not matched to a gene. CDR3 nucleotide sequence: TGTGCCAGCAGTGAATCCGGGACACGGGAGGGCTACGAGCAGTACTTC. As protein: CASSESGTREGYEQYF.

This chain links TRBV12-3 or TRBV12-4 with TRBJ2-7, with 8 bases fitting TRBD1. The CDR3 has 15 amino acids. Trimming removed 6 bases from V and 2 bases from J; junction bases left unmatched: 9. DNA for the CDR3: TGTGCCAGCAGCCCCGGGACAGGTAAAACCTACGAGCAGTACTTC. This encodes CASSPGTGKTYEQYF.

This clonotype came up a few times. The V gene is TRBV7-2, the J gene TRBJ2-3; D possibly corresponds to TRBD1 (6 bases). Germline assignment: CDR1 SGHTA and CDR2 FQGNSA. V was trimmed by 5 bases and J by 2 bases, leaving 11 bases between them. The CDR3 length is 14 residues. For the CDR3, the DNA is TGTGCCAGCAGCCGGGACACCTCCACAGATACGCAGTATTTT. This sequence encodes CASSRDTSTDTQYF.

This clonotype is labeled as medium-sized. CDR3: CASSRRGRNTEAFF. CDR3 sequence (DNA): TGTGCCAGCAGCCGCAGGGGGCGAAACACTGAAGCTTTCTTT. V and J are TRBV7-9 and TRBJ1-1, with 8 bases aligning to TRBD1. The length of the CDR3 is 14 residues. Germline trimming cut 5 bases from V and 2 bases from J; bases unmatched to any gene: 4. CDR1 SEHNR and CDR2 FQNEAQ come from the germline V gene (reference sequence).

This clonotype was seen a handful of times. The V call is TRBV5-1, the J call TRBJ1-3; 7 bases map to TRBD1. The CDR3 is 15 residues long. Germline V gene data show CDR1 as SGHRS and CDR2 as YFSETQ. With 3 bases clipped from V and 0 bases from J, the junction kept 3 bases outside the gene matches. The CDR3 DNA reads TGCGCCAGCAGCTCGACAGGGCTCTCTGGAAACACCATATATTTT. Its translation: CASSSTGLSGNTIYF.

The sample holds a few counts of this clonotype. The V call is TRBV12-3 or TRBV12-4, the J call TRBJ2-2; no firm D call. This CDR3 is 12 amino acids long. Trimming shortened V by 6 bases and J by 7 bases, and 9 bases separated the two germline ends. CDR3 nucleotides: TGTGCCAGCAGCAATTGGGACGGGGAGCTGTTTTTT. This translates into CASSNWDGELFF.

The CDR3 loop reads CASSLWDVSNTQYF. The CDR3 DNA sequence: TGTGCCAGCAGCCTCTGGGACGTTAGTAATACGCAGTATTTT. The V gene is TRBV14, the J gene TRBJ2-3; D possibly matches TRBD1 or TRBD2 (5 bases each). This CDR3 has 14 amino acids. Germline V gene sequence: CDR1 SGHDN, CDR2 FVKESK. Trimming shortened V by 4 bases and J by 7 bases, and 15 bases separated the two germline ends.

This clonotype was observed many times. The V call is TRBV4-2, the J call TRBJ2-4; possible D gene TRBD2, 6 bases. The CDR3 length is 15 residues. From germline, CDR1 is LGHNA and CDR2 YNFKEQ. Trimming cost V 0 bases and J 7 bases, with 13 bases left between them. The CDR3, as DNA: TGTGCCAGCAGCCAAGAGGAAGGGGACTGGAACATTCAGTACTTC. Translation gives CASSQEEGDWNIQYF.

This clonotype occurred a few times. The rearrangement uses TRBV7-2 and TRBJ1-6; perhaps TRBD1 as D (5 bases). V lost 5 bases, J lost 11 bases, and 13 bases lay in between. The CDR3 is made up of 13 amino acids. Germline CDR1 and CDR2: SGHTA and FQGNSA. Written as DNA, the CDR3 is TGTGCCAGCAGCGGCCGGGTCAGGGCACCCCTCCACTTT. Translating it yields CASSGRVRAPLHF.

This rearrangement joins TRBV4-3 to TRBJ1-1, with a tentative D call TRBD1 (6 bases). Trimming stripped 0 bases from V and 3 bases from J, with 14 bases between. From germline, CDR1 is LGHNA and CDR2 YSLEER. The CDR3 runs to 16 residues. This CDR3 is CASSQELQGWDTEAFF. The CDR3, as DNA: TGCGCCAGCAGCCAAGAGTTGCAGGGGTGGGACACTGAAGCTTTCTTT.

This clonotype has more than one count but fewer than ten. The chain uses TRBV20-1 and TRBJ2-7, with D possibly matching TRBD2 (6 bases). CDR3 length equals 11 residues. Germline CDR1 and CDR2: DFQATT and SNEGSKA (reference sequence). V gave up 6 bases and J gave up 5 bases, with 11 bases separating them. The CDR3 spells CSATRGNEQYF. The CDR3, as DNA: TGCAGTGCGACCCGCGGGAACGAGCAGTACTTC.

The chain recombines TRBV20-1 with TRBJ2-1; a weak D match, TRBD2 (6 bases). CDR1 is DFQATT and CDR2 is SNEGSKA in the germline V gene (reference sequence). Trimming took off 6 bases at V and 1 base at J, with 16 bases between the two ends. CDR3 length equals 15 residues. The CDR3 is CSAGGPAISYNEQFF. CDR3 nucleotide sequence: TGCAGTGCGGGAGGACCCGCGATATCCTACAATGAGCAGTTCTTC.